This TCR beta chain came from a study of blood T cell repertoires in COVID-19. The wider study: Acute and convalescent COVID-19 specimens originated in the United States, Italy and Spain. From T cells, B-cell-depleted T cells, or PBMCs came the material, which was cDNA or gDNA.

The authors' processing: Estimation of nucleated cell counts was performed using reference gene primer amplification. Produced via immunoSEQ multiplex PCR; TCRdb's table is partial and in-frame only. The DNA was the basis for D and trimming; V, J and clone size are from that table. This table holds some 460,000 clones, about 85% found once. V lost 2 bases, J lost 4 bases, and 11 bases stayed unmatched. The germline V gene has CDR1 SGHAT and CDR2 FQNNGV. This CDR3 contains 17 residues. The chain is built from TRBV11-2 and TRBJ2-1; 7 bases match TRBD1. The clonotype comes from a woman aged 18-29 years with acute COVID-19. The sequenced material came from PBMCs or T cells enriched from blood (not recorded which). CDR3 sequence reads: CASSLTPGGTGYNEQFF. CDR3 nucleotides: TGTGCCAGCAGCTTAACCCCAGGGGGTACAGGGTACAATGAGCAGTTCTTC.